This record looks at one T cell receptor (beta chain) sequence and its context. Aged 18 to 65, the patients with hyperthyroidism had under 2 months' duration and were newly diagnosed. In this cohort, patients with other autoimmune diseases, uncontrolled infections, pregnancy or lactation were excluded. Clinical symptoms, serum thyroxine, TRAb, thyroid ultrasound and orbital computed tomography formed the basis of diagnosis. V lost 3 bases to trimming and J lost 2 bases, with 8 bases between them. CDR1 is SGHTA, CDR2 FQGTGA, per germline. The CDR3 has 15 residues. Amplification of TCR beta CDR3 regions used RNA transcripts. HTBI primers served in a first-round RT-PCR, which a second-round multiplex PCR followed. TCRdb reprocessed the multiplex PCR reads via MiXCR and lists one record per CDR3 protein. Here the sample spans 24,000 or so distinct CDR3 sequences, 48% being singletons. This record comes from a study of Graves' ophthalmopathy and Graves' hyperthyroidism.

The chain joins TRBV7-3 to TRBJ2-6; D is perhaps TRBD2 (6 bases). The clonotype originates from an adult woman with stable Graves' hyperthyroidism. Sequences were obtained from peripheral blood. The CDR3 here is CASSLGTAGANVLTF. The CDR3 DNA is TGTGCCAGCAGCTTGGGGACTGCTGGGGCCAACGTCCTGACTTTC.